Detailed here is one T cell receptor beta chain. Its binding antigen is unknown. No quality values exist for individual bases; no much larger clone is one base distant. The sample belongs to a study of cytomegalovirus exposure and HLA in healthy donors (dated by TCRdb to about 2017). General notes on the study: An earlier analysis of some 620 of the donors reported about 280 Gb of sequence data and 90 million to 120 million unique TCR beta sequences obtained from roughly 180 million T cells. In addition to the first cohort of 666 subjects, a separate validation cohort of approximately 120 different subjects was used. The study aimed to test whether cataloging public T cell receptors could reveal signatures of past pathogen exposure. HLA typing covered class I and class II loci at four-digit resolution. Across under 500 genotyped donors of the cohort, an average of approximately 240,000 unique TCR beta nucleotide sequences per donor were sequenced, and approximately 17% of those sequences were non-productive. The number of typed donors differed by locus: roughly 629-640 for A, B, C, DRB1 and DQB1; some 500 for DQA1; over 600 for DPA1; and about 450 for DPB1. Donor age, sex, ethnicity and CMV serostatus were compiled alongside the repertoire data. Every repertoire in the discovery cohort had been generated on one and the same sequencing platform. Because of strong linkage in the cohort, four to six DR-DQ haplotypes were treated as single units for association and clustering. The study profiled the T cell repertoires of 500 to 800 subjects by immunosequencing and related them to cytomegalovirus serostatus. Among the approximately 400 genotyped donors, under 90% belonged to the genetic ancestry cluster associated with self-reported Caucasian donors. To decide whether each TCR beta V gene segment behaved as functional or pseudogenic, an earlier analysis of some 600 of the donors relied on high-throughput TCR beta sequencing. An early release that covered roughly 600 HLA-typed donors contained around 330 gigabases of sequencing data and roughly 84 million unique TCR sequences. In a later genetic analysis, genome-wide SNP genotypes for about 55% of the roughly 670 donors were used, and that subset was treated as a discovery cohort. To predict cytomegalovirus infection status, the study brought together high-throughput TCR immunosequencing, statistical association of individual TCRs with disease status, and machine learning. In a later analysis, previously published TCR beta repertoires from 670 or so donors were re-analyzed and high-resolution HLA genotyping was added so that TCR occurrence patterns could be studied. In the later analysis, no new phenotypic data were used to find candidate immune exposures; instead, reliance was placed on TCR beta sequences and their occurrence across donors.

General study outcomes and caveats: When HLA alleles, especially DR and DQ, strongly co-occurred, attributing TCR associations to individual alleles was difficult. The presence/absence analyses assumed that sequencing depth was roughly uniform across donors, and that assumption may not be true. A further reported finding was that TCR beta sequences accurately predicted the HLA-A and HLA-B alleles for most subjects in the first cohort. In a later analysis, several top co-occurrence clusters were reported to appear linked to parvovirus B19, influenza, CMV and Epstein-Barr virus. Most CMV-associated TCR beta chains appeared to be HLA-restricted in a later analysis, and the HLA associations seemed to be driven largely by CMV exposure. In both the original and validation cohorts, the classifier was reported to diagnose cytomegalovirus status with high specificity and sensitivity. A few of the identified cytomegalovirus-associated TCR beta chains were confirmed in vitro to be specific for cytomegalovirus antigens. In this cohort, only TCR beta chains were sequenced, and detectable features were limited by the absence of alpha or paired-chain data. At a false discovery rate of 0.05, a later analysis linked around 15,000 TCR beta sequences to specific HLA alleles. Linkage disequilibrium might explain the correlated functional status among segregating V segments, but an unknown experimental factor could not be ruled out. A later genetic analysis reported fewer N-insertions in productive TCRs among donors in an Asian-associated ancestry cluster than the roughly 620-donor mean. Because counts were too low, roughly 18 rarely observed V segments, including chromosome 9 orphons, were left out of the earlier analysis of roughly 600 of the donors. In an earlier analysis of 587 of the donors, most TCR beta V segments appeared in productive rearrangements about 90% or about 30% of the time, broadly matching IMGT annotations. Some IMGT-functional V segments, including TRBV6-2 and TRBV6-3, could not be told apart with the 87-base-pair reads, so those segments were excluded. CMV serostatus was the only immune exposure information available for the cohort. A later analysis found that HLA-associated TCR beta chains were more clonally expanded and had lower generation probabilities than equally common non-associated chains. A later analysis found that TCR association rates varied across HLA loci, with DRB1 alleles showing the most associated TCRs and HLA-C alleles the fewest. In a later genetic analysis, a missense DCLRE1C variant was associated with V-gene and J-gene trimming of TCR beta chains, and the association was replicated in an independent cohort. A cluster of highly shared sequence variants was judged likely to represent a technical artifact of the sequencing pipeline. A total of fewer than 200 TCR beta chains were listed by the study as associated with cytomegalovirus. HLA typing was unavailable for some donors at each locus, so association tests used only the typed subset. According to the authors, the approach could potentially be generalized to other disease states and immunological phenotypes. Across donors, most TCR sequences were observed very rarely, whereas some public TCRs were present in many individuals.

The library was built by means of the immunoSEQ multiplex PCR assay. A mixture of 60 forward primers for TCR Vbeta segments and 13 reverse primers for TCR Jbeta segments was used in the multiplex PCR. The CDR3 region of rearranged TCR beta genes was amplified from genomic DNA by a multiplex PCR assay. The amplified TCR beta libraries were sequenced on the Illumina HiSeq System as 87-base-pair reads. Per the source publication's procedure: In a later analysis, 77 million or so unique TCR beta chains were counted across the roughly 700 repertoires, and approximately 9.9 million of these chains were shared by at least two donors. Raw reads were error-corrected and collapsed into unique sequences by a nearest-neighbor algorithm in which closely related sequences were merged to remove PCR and sequencing errors. CDR3 sequences were aligned to IMGT reference sequences to assign V, D and J gene segments. For a sequence to be retained, a match of at least six nucleotides was required to both a V gene segment and a J gene segment. Rearrangements were classified as productive when the CDR3 lacked stop codons and remained in frame with V and J, and all other rearrangements were classified as non-productive. CDR3 was defined by IMGT convention, running from the second conserved V-encoded cysteine to the conserved J-encoded phenylalanine. Sequences without an unambiguous match to a single V gene segment were excluded from the earlier analysis of a few hundred of the donors. An earlier analysis of some 610 of the donors called V segments functional above 56.7% productive rearrangements and segregating when the between-donor standard deviation exceeded 5%. To diagnose cytomegalovirus status from the catalog of TCR beta chain sequences, a statistical classification framework was built. V and J gene assignment, in a later analysis, came from comparing TCR nucleotide sequences with IMGT/GENE-DB human TR gene sequences. Using the TCRdist pipeline, a later analysis assigned CDR3 sequences along with most-parsimonious VDJ recombination scenarios. A later analysis defined each TCR beta chain by its CDR3 amino acid sequence plus V-gene family, and excluded reads lacking a unique V-gene family. In a later analysis, 450 to 600 highly shared, low-generation-probability nucleotide sequences were removed to address suspected cross-contamination and a sequencing artifact. A later analysis calculated a clonal expansion index for each public chain from normalized within-repertoire ranks of inferred template counts. A later analysis computed generation probabilities with a VDJ recombination model fitted to out-of-frame rearrangements, and checked the results against IGoR. In a later analysis, TCR-TCR, TCR-HLA and TCR-CMV co-occurrence was scored with hypergeometric tests, and a repertoire-size bias correction was applied to TCR pairs. To estimate false discovery rates, a later analysis permuted the HLA or CMV assignments 20 times. In a later analysis, co-occurring TCRs were grouped using DBSCAN, and TCRdist sequence similarity was added for clustering within HLA-allele-positive subsets. For co-occurrence clustering, repertoires with fewer than 30,000 or more than 120,000 public chains were excluded, along with a handful of repertoires with anomalous nucleotide sharing. TCRdb limited this immuneACCESS table to in-frame rearrangements with V and J called. A share of clones is missing; checked studies link under half to unresolved V genes, and the rest is unexplained. V and J calls and clone size come straight from that table; D and trimming were deduced from the DNA. This sample comprises some 190,000 clones, less than 90% of them detected only once. Around 1.4% of the sample lies in the top ten.

The cohort consisted of 600 or so healthy bone marrow donors. Cohort members were all nominally healthy when sampled, although unrecorded immune exposures were likely present. The donor tested CMV seropositive, placing the donor among the roughly 300 seropositive members of the cohort. A peripheral blood sample was provided by each donor, and peripheral blood mononuclear cells were used for TCR beta sequencing. Genomic DNA was extracted from the blood cell samples with the Qiagen DNeasy Blood Extraction Kit. V is reduced by 6 bases and J by 0 bases, leaving a spacing of 15 bases between them. According to the germline V gene (reference sequence), CDR1 reads MNHNY and CDR2 reads SVGAGI. The CDR3 numbers 15 residues from cysteine through phenylalanine. Only the CDR3 DNA is retained, 45 bases long and in frame from the first base.

This sequence uses TRBV6-6 and TRBJ2-7; TRBD1 might be the D gene, on 6 matching bases. The sequenced sample was PBMCs. This TCR was sampled from a girl aged 5 to 17 in good health and CMV-seropositive. The CDR3: CASSRPQGNSYEQYF. The sequenced DNA: TGTGCCAGCAGCCGCCCGCAGGGGAACTCCTACGAGCAGTACTTC.